This T cell receptor beta chain was recorded in a study of STAT5B mutations in CD4+ large granular lymphocyte leukemia. Germline values: CDR1 SGHRS, CDR2 YFSETQ. The ends lost 3 bases at V and 1 base at J; junction bases unmatched: 3. The CDR3 extends over 14 amino acids. The data were produced by immunoSEQ multiplex PCR, yet TCRdb's version contains in-frame clones alone and is incomplete. The sample holds around 38,000 clones, nearly 90% seen once. V usage is TRBV5-1 and J usage is TRBJ2-5; 7 bases line up with TRBD1. Sequencing input: CD4+ T cells from blood buffy coats. This TCR was sampled from a human donor in good health. The CDR3 bases are TGCGCCAGCAGCTGGGGGACAGCCCAAGAGACCCAGTACTTC. This codes for CASSWGTAQETQYF.